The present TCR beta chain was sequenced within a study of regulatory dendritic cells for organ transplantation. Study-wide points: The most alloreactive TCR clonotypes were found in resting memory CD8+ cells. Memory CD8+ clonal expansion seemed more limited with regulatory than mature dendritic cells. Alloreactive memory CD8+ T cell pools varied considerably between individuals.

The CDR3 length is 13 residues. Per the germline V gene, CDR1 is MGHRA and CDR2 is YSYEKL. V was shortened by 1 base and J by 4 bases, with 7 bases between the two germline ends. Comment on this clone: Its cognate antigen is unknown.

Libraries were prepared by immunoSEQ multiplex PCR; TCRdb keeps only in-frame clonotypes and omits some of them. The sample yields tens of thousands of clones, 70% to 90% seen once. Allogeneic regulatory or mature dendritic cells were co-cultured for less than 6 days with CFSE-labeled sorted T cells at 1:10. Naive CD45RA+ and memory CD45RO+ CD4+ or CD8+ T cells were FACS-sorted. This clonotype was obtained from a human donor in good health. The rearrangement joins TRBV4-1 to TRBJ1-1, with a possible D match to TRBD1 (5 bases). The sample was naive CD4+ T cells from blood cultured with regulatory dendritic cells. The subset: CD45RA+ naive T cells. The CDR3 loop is CASSQGGFTEAFF. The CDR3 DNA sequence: TGCGCCAGCAGCCAAGGGGGCTTCACTGAAGCTTTCTTT.